This T cell receptor beta chain was identified in a study of cytomegalovirus exposure and HLA in healthy donors. CDR3 length equals 14 residues. Germline V gene lookup returns CDR1 MNHEY and CDR2 SVGAGI. V lost 6 bases and J lost 7; bases outside the gene matches: 9. PCR employed 60 Vbeta and 13 Jbeta primers. Profiling relied on immunoSEQ multiplex PCR, and the TCRdb table lists in-frame clones only, not all of them. Of approximately 110,000 clones detected, 15% appear once; the ten largest clones hold 1.5% to 2%. Sequencing used PBMCs. The chain couples TRBV6-5 to TRBJ2-1, with TRBD1 matching over 7 bases. The origin of this receptor is a woman under 30 in good health and CMV-seronegative. The CDR3 is CASRGERGRNEQFF. CDR3 DNA: TGTGCCAGCAGGGGGGAAAGGGGGCGAAATGAGCAGTTCTTC.